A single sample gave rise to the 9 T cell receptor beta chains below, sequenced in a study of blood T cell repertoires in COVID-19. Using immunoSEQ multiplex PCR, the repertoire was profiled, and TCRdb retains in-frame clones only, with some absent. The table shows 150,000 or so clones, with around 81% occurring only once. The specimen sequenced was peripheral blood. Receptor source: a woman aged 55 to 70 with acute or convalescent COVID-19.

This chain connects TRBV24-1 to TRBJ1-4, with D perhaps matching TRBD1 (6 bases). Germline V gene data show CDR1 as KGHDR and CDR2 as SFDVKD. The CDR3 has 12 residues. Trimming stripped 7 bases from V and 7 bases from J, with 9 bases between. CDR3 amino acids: CATSARGEKLFF. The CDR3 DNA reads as TGTGCCACCAGCGCCAGGGGTGAAAAACTGTTTTTT.

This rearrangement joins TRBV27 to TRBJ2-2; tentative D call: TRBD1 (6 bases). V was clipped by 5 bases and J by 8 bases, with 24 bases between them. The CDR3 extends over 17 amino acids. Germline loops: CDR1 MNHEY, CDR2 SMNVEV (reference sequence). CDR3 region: CASSPDREGKNRGELFF. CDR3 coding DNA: TGTGCCAGCAGTCCGGACAGAGAAGGGAAAAATAGGGGGGAGCTGTTTTTT.

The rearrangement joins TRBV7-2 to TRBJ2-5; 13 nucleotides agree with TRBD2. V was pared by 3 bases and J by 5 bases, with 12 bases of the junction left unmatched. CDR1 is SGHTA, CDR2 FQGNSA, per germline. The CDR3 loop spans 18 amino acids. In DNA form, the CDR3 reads TGTGCCAGCAGCTTGGGTTTACTAGCGGGAGGGGTTGGTGAGACCCAGTACTTC. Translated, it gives CASSLGLLAGGVGETQYF.

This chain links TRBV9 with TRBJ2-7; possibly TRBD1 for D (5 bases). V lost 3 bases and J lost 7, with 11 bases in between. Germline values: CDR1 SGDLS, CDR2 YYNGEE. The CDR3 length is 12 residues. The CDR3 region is CASSAPGREQYF. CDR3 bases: TGTGCCAGCAGCGCCCCAGGGCGAGAGCAGTACTTC.

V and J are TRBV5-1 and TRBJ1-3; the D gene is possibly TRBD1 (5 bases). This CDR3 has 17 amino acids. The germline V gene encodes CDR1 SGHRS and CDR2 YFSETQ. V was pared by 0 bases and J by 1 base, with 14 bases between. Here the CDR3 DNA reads TGCGCCAGCAGCTTGGCCGGGAGGGGAGGATCTGGAAACACCATATATTTT. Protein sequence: CASSLAGRGGSGNTIYF.

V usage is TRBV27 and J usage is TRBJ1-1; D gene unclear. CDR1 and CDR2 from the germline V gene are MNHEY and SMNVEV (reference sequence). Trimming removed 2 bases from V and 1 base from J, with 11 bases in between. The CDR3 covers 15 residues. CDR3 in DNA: TGTGCCAGCAGTTTAGGTCGAGAAAGGAACACTGAAGCTTTCTTT. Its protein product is CASSLGRERNTEAFF.

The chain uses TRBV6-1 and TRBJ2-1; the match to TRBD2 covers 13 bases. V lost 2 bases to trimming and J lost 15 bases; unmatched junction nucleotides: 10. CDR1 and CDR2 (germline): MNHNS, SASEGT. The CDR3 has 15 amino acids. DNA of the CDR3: TGTGCCAGCAGTGAAACAATCGGACTAGCGGGAGATAGGTTCTTC. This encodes CASSETIGLAGDRFF.

CDR3 sequence: CATSRFRGGQGLHEQYF. CDR3 bases: TGTGCCACCAGCAGATTCCGGGGGGGACAGGGGCTCCACGAGCAGTACTTC. This chain uses TRBV15 with TRBJ2-7; 10 bases fit TRBD1. Germline CDR1 is LNHNV and CDR2 is YYDKDF (reference sequence). Trimming removed 2 bases from V and 5 bases from J; junction bases left unmatched: 12. This CDR3 has 17 amino acids.

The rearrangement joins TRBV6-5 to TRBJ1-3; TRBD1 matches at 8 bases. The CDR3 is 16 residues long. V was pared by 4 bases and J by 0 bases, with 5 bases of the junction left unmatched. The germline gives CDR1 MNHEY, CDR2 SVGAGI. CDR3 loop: CASSWSGGGSGNTIYF. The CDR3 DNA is TGTGCCAGCAGTTGGTCAGGGGGCGGCTCTGGAAACACCATATATTTT.